This note documents a single TCR beta chain sequence. Measured with immunoSEQ multiplex PCR; TCRdb has only the in-frame clones, and not every one. The sample lists 200,000 to 250,000 clones, 85% to 95% occurring once. The source of the sample is a study of control samples from healthy donors and cancer patients. V lost 9 bases and J lost 0, with 20 bases in between. Germline values: CDR1 KGHDR, CDR2 SFDVKD. The length of the CDR3 is 17 residues. V gene TRBV24-1 combines with J gene TRBJ1-5, with a tentative D call TRBD1 (6 bases). The TCR sequence derives from a man aged 45-60 years in good health. Source material: blood. The CDR3, as DNA: TGTGCCACCTCGGGGGGCGCGGGAGCTTATAGCAATCAGCCCCAGCATTTT. Translating it yields CATSGGAGAYSNQPQHF.